One and the same sample provided the 3 T cell receptor beta chains below, sequenced in a study of blood T cells in healthy people across ages. A J-beta primer mix and a sample-barcoded 5' primer were used in a second PCR of roughly 7 to 12 cycles. A single record per CDR3 protein comes from TCRdb applying MiXCR to the 5' RACE reads. The sample lists about 1.5 million distinct CDR3 sequences; 42% were seen once. Sequenced material: blood. The source is a woman in her late teens or twenties in good health.

This clonotype was detected a few times. This chain links TRBV24-1 with TRBJ2-1, with a possible D match to TRBD1 (5 bases). From germline, CDR1 is KGHDR and CDR2 SFDVKD. V was shortened by 5 bases and J by 3 bases, with 13 bases between the two germline ends. The CDR3 totals 15 residues. The CDR3, as DNA: TGTGCCACCAGTGGGGTGGGGCAGGACTACAATGAGCAGTTCTTC. Translated, it gives CATSGVGQDYNEQFF.

This sequence joins TRBV19 and TRBJ2-2; D remains unclear. The CDR3 totals 13 residues. The V gene lost 10 bases and the J gene lost 2 bases, with 11 bases spanning the gap. Germline CDR1 and CDR2: LNHDA and SQIVND (reference sequence). The CDR3 coding sequence is TGTGCCATTAGGGCAGCTAACACCGGGGAGCTGTTTTTT. Protein product: CAIRAANTGELFF.

The chain combines TRBV2 with TRBJ2-7, with TRBD2 matching over 11 bases. Per germline, CDR1 SNHLY and CDR2 FYNNEI. The CDR3 loop spans 15 amino acids. V shed 6 bases, J shed 0 bases, and the junction held 4 bases outside the gene matches. CDR3 sequence reads: CASRETSGTSYEQYF. In DNA form, the CDR3 reads TGTGCCAGCAGGGAGACTAGCGGGACCTCCTACGAGCAGTACTTC.